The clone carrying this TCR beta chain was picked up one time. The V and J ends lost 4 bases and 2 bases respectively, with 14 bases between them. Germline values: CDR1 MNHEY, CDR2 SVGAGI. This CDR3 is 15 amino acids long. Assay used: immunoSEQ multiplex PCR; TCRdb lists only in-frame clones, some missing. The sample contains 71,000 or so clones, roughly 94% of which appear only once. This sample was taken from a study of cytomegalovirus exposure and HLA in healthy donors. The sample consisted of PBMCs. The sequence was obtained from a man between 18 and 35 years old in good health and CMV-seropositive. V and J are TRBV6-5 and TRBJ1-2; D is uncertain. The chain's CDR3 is CASSSLSMPNYGYTF. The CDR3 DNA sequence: TGTGCCAGCAGTTCGCTTAGCATGCCAAACTATGGCTACACCTTC.